This T cell receptor beta chain was sequenced during a study of blood T cells in healthy people across ages. Findings and limits, study-wide: Long-lived donors carried more naive CD4+ cells and greater diversity than aged donors.

In its sample, this clonotype was seen a few times. As yet, its antigen is unknown. CDR3 length: 14 residues. The V gene lost 5 bases and the J gene lost 6 bases, with 15 bases spanning the gap. Germline loops: CDR1 MDHEN, CDR2 SYDVKM. Primers used in a second PCR of about 6 to 11 cycles were a sample-barcoded 5' primer and a J-beta primer mix. TCRdb passed the 5' RACE reads through MiXCR, listing each CDR3 protein once. This sample has some 1.5 million distinct CDR3 sequences, with roughly 28% found just once. Sequencing input: blood. The clonotype was recovered from a young woman in good health. This chain connects TRBV28 to TRBJ2-3; unclear D gene. CDR3 loop: CASSTRKKGDTQYF. For the CDR3, the DNA is TGTGCCAGCAGTACACGGAAAAAGGGCGATACGCAGTATTTT. Together with reference TRBV28 and TRBJ2-3, the CDR3 gives the full variable domain: DVKVTQSSRYLVKRTGEKVFLECVQDMDHENMFWYRQDPGLGLRLIYFSYDVKMKEKGDIPEGYSVSREKKERFSLILESASTNQTSMYLCASSTRKKGDTQYFGPGTRLTVL.